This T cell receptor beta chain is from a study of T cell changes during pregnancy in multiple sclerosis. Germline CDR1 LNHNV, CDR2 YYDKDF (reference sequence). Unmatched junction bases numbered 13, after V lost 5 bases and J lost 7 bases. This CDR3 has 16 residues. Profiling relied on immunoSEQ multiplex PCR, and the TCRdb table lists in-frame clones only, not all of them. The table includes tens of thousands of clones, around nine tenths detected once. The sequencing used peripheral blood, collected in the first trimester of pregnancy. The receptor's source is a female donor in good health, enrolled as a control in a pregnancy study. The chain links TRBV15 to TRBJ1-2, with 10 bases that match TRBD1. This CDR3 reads CATSPPGGTGVSGYTF. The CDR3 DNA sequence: TGTGCCACCAGCCCCCCCGGCGGGACAGGGGTATCTGGCTACACCTTC.